The 4 T cell receptor beta chains given below trace back to one sample, sequenced in a study of shared clonotypes between healthy human individuals. Here immunoSEQ multiplex PCR was the method, and the copy in TCRdb shows in-frame clones only, minus some. The data contain roughly 1,500,000 clones, approximately 98.5% of them singletons. The sequencing sample was made of naive CD4+ T cells sorted from blood. Subset here: CD45RA+ positively selected. These receptors all stem from a man under 40 in good health.

The gene calls are TRBV18 and TRBJ2-5, with D unclear. CDR3 length: 13 amino acids. The germline V gene has CDR1 KGHSH and CDR2 LQKENI. With 6 bases removed from V and 5 bases from J, the gap between germline ends came to 13 bases. The CDR3 DNA sequence: TGTGCCAGCTCCCCGAAAGCAGCGGAGACCCAGTACTTC. It specifies CASSPKAAETQYF.

This rearrangement joins TRBV5-1 to TRBJ2-1; 14 bases agree with TRBD2. The CDR3 length is 14 residues. Germline CDR1 and CDR2: SGHRS and YFSETQ. V dropped 9 bases and J dropped 5; count of bases not matched to a gene: 4. The CDR3 bases are TGCGCCACCGCGGGACTAGCGGGAGACAATGAGCAGTTCTTC. Protein product: CATAGLAGDNEQFF.

The gene calls are TRBV6-5 and TRBJ2-7; D is unresolved. CDR1 is MNHEY and CDR2 is SVGAGI in the germline V gene. This CDR3 contains 13 residues. Trimming took 2 bases from V and 5 from J, leaving 10 bases between them. The CDR3 loop is CASSYPATNEQYF. The DNA of the CDR3 is TGTGCCAGCAGTTACCCCGCGACCAACGAGCAGTACTTC.

This chain links TRBV9 with TRBJ2-1, with a tentative D call TRBD2 (5 bases). CDR3 length: 13 residues. Trimming took 4 bases from V and 7 from J, leaving 12 bases between them. CDR1 and CDR2 from the germline V gene are SGDLS and YYNGEE. Here the CDR3 DNA reads TGTGCCAGCAGCATCGGACTTTTAAATGAGCAGTTCTTC. Translating gives CASSIGLLNEQFF.